Listed here are 9 T cell receptor beta chains from one sample, sequenced in a study of vaccination and CD4 T cells after COVID-19. Sequenced with the Oncomine TCR Beta short-read assay was DNA taken from cultured CD4+ T cells. Via MiXCR, TCRdb re-called the PCR reads, giving one row per CDR3 protein. The sample holds approximately 8,100 distinct CDR3 sequences, around 60% seen once. For these receptors, no antigen is known. Stated treatment: roughly ten-day PBMC culture with coronavirus spike peptide pools or control peptides (ViraFEST assay). Sequenced: CD4+ T cells from blood, cultured in vitro. The receptor set was obtained from a human donor who had recovered from COVID-19.

CDR3 region: CASSLDSRLLRRGYTF. The CDR3 DNA reads as TGTGCCAGCAGCTTGGATAGCAGACTCCTCCGCCGAGGCTACACCTTC. The V and J genes are TRBV5-4 and TRBJ1-2; no clear D. V was pared by 0 bases and J by 8 bases, with 20 bases between. The CDR3 covers 16 residues. CDR1 is SGHNT and CDR2 is YYREEE in the germline V gene (reference sequence). The full variable domain, with the rest looked up from reference TRBV5-4 and TRBJ1-2, is ETGVTQSPTHLIKTRGQQVTLRCSSQSGHNTVSWYQQALGQGPQFIFQYYREEENGRGNFPPRFSGLQFPNYSSELNVNALELDDSALYLCASSLDSRLLRRGYTFGSGTRLTVV.

This clonotype was counted a few times. This sequence joins TRBV19 and TRBJ2-5; tentatively, D is TRBD1 or TRBD2 (5 bases each). CDR3 length: 14 amino acids. Germline-derived CDR1 and CDR2 are LNHDA and SQIVND (reference sequence). V lost 6 bases and J 2 bases, leaving 13 bases between the germline ends. The CDR3 sequence is CASSRRDGQETQYF. The CDR3 nucleotides read TGTGCCAGTAGCCGACGGGACGGACAAGAGACCCAGTACTTC.

V usage is TRBV9 and J usage is TRBJ2-1, with 11 bases matching TRBD1. The CDR3 contains 15 residues. Germline CDR1 is SGDLS and CDR2 is YYNGEE. J was trimmed by 4 bases and V by 4 bases; bases with no gene match: 4. The CDR3 coding sequence is TGTGCCAGCAGCTTGAGGGACAGGGGGTACAATGAGCAGTTCTTC. Translating it yields CASSLRDRGYNEQFF.

J is TRBJ2-3 and V is TRBV20-1; D remains unclear. Trimming cost V 3 bases and J 4 bases, with 5 bases left between them. The germline CDR1 and CDR2 sequences are DFQATT and SNEGSKA (reference sequence). The CDR3 is 11 amino acids. DNA for the CDR3: TGCAGTGCTAGGGTTGCAGATACGCAGTATTTT. Encoded protein: CSARVADTQYF.

This chain joins TRBV20-1 and TRBJ1-1; D is perhaps TRBD1 (6 bases). Trimming left V 2 bases short and J 8 bases short, with 12 bases between. CDR3 length equals 12 residues. Per germline, CDR1 DFQATT and CDR2 SNEGSKA (reference sequence). Written as DNA, the CDR3 is TGCAGTGCTAGATCGGGGGCGGTGGAAGCTTTCTTT. Its translation is CSARSGAVEAFF.

The rearrangement links TRBV4-1 to TRBJ2-5, with 12 bases identical to TRBD2. Germline values: CDR1 MGHRA, CDR2 YSYEKL. The CDR3 extends over 18 amino acids. V gave up 0 bases and J gave up 5 bases; unmatched junction bases: 10. The CDR3 nucleotides are TGCGCCAGCAGCCAAGATCGGCTAGCGGGGGGGACTGGGGAGACCCAGTACTTC. This codes for CASSQDRLAGGTGETQYF.

This sequence joins TRBV5-1 and TRBJ1-2; 8 nucleotides match TRBD1. This CDR3 is built from 14 residues. V lost 4 bases, J lost 6 bases, and 8 bases stayed unmatched. CDR1 and CDR2 from the germline V gene are SGHRS and YFSETQ. This chain's CDR3 is CASSLTQGADGYTF. The CDR3 DNA follows: TGCGCCAGCAGCCTGACCCAGGGGGCGGATGGCTACACCTTC.

The chain uses TRBV19 and TRBJ2-2, with no clear D. Looked up from germline, CDR1 is LNHDA and CDR2 is SQIVND (reference sequence). The CDR3 runs to 13 residues. Trimming removed 4 bases at V and 8 bases at J, with 11 bases between. The DNA for the CDR3 is TGTGCCAGTAGTACGAACACCGGAGGGGAGCTGTTTTTT. Translation: CASSTNTGGELFF.

J is TRBJ1-2 and V is TRBV4-3; D is ambiguous. The CDR3 contains 16 residues. V was shortened by 0 bases and J by 4 bases, with 15 bases between the two germline ends. Germline V gene data show CDR1 as LGHNA and CDR2 as YSLEER. CDR3 loop: CASSQDLVFSPYGYTF. In DNA form, the CDR3 reads TGCGCCAGCAGCCAAGATCTGGTTTTCAGCCCCTATGGCTACACCTTC.